Here is one T cell receptor beta chain with its context. The antigen remains undetermined. This sample is part of a study of T-cell reconstitution after alpha-beta-depleted transplantation in children. The CDR3 length is 18 residues. Germline V gene lookup returns CDR1 SGHVS and CDR2 FQNEAQ. The ends lost 5 bases at V and 4 bases at J; junction bases unmatched: 13. During its preparation, the TCRbeta library received unique molecular identifiers. A single record per CDR3 protein comes from TCRdb applying MiXCR to the PCR reads. Among about 980,000 distinct CDR3 sequences listed, about 31% were seen once. Study-wide findings and caveats: Surviving recipient cells, namely T cells and thymic progenitors, were the source of high day-60 TCRbeta diversity in some patients. Several hundred graft clones that had expanded were reportedly the source of alpha-beta T cells about two months after transplant.

This clonotype was obtained from a boy younger than two who had a stem cell transplant for SCID, so the T cells may come from the graft donor. The sample was PBMCs, mostly from graft donor cells, taken 360 days after TCRalphabeta/CD19-depleted stem cell transplant. The chain recombines TRBV7-8 with TRBJ2-5, with TRBD2 identical over 13 bases. The CDR3 bases are TGTGCCAGCAGCCCCGACCCGTTACTAGCGGGGGGGTCAGAGACCCAGTACTTC. The encoded protein is CASSPDPLLAGGSETQYF. The entire variable domain, with the rest obtained from reference TRBV7-8 and TRBJ2-5, is as follows: GAGVSQSPRYKVAKRGQDVALRCDPISGHVSLFWYQQALGQGPEFLTYFQNEAQLDKSGLPSDRFFAERPEGSVSTLKIQRTQQEDSAVYLCASSPDPLLAGGSETQYFGPGTRLLVL.